This T cell receptor (beta chain) was recovered during a study of T-cell reconstitution after alpha-beta-depleted transplantation in children. Study conclusions and caveats: There were some patients whose high TCRbeta diversity at day 60 came from surviving recipient T cells and thymic progenitors. T-cell numbers and diversity, one year after transplant, stemmed largely from T cells that were newly produced. As was reported, about two months after transplant, alpha-beta T cells came from several hundred expanded graft clones.

CDR1 and CDR2 from the germline V gene are SEHNR and FQNEAQ (reference sequence). The CDR3 runs 17 residues. The ends were cut back, 5 bases at V and 6 bases at J, with 23 bases in the middle. A word on this clonotype: Its antigen remains unidentified.

Unique molecular identifiers tagged the TCRbeta library. One entry per CDR3 protein, called by TCRdb with MiXCR from the PCR reads. The repertoire consists of around 670,000 distinct CDR3 sequences, with about an eighth occurring once and the leading ten covering 0.65% to 0.9%. The TCR was taken from a girl aged 2 to 9 with congenital amegakaryocytic thrombocytopenia, due to receive a stem cell transplant. Specimen: PBMCs, collected before TCRalphabeta/CD19-depleted stem cell transplant. This chain joins TRBV7-9 and TRBJ2-1, with D perhaps being TRBD1 or TRBD2 (5 bases each). The CDR3 is CASSQQLIGTGTNEQFF. CDR3 nucleotides: TGTGCCAGCAGCCAACAATTAATTGGGACGGGCACCAATGAGCAGTTCTTC.